These 29 T cell receptor beta chains came from one sample sequenced in a study of T cell repertoires in cytomegalovirus infection. TCRdb reprocessed the reads with MiXCR, giving one entry per CDR3 protein. The data show fewer than 350,000 distinct CDR3 sequences, about a sixth seen once. Sequencing was carried out using PBMCs. These TCRs come from a human donor in good health (CMV status not recorded). Some clones in this sample may be carry-over from other donors' samples.

This clonotype was counted at least ten times. The chain recombines TRBV20-1 with TRBJ1-1, with D unclear. The CDR3 totals 14 residues. The ends were cut back, 3 bases at V and 4 bases at J, with 15 bases in the middle. CDR1 and CDR2 (germline): DFQATT, SNEGSKA (reference sequence). The CDR3 is CSASPGYMSTEAFF. The CDR3 coding sequence is TGCAGTGCTAGCCCGGGGTATATGTCCACTGAAGCTTTCTTT.

V and J are TRBV7-6 and TRBJ2-1, with TRBD1 matching 7 bases. J was trimmed by 7 bases and V by 3 bases; bases with no gene match: 6. Germline loops: CDR1 SGHVS, CDR2 FNYEAQ. This CDR3 contains 14 residues. The CDR3 DNA reads as TGTGCCAGCAGCTTCGGACAGGATCTGAATGAGCAGTTCTTC. This gives the protein CASSFGQDLNEQFF.

This clonotype was counted many times. J is TRBJ2-3 and V is TRBV28, with TRBD1 matching over 8 bases. The V segment lost 5 bases and the J segment 1 base; nucleotides outside the gene matches: 5. CDR3 size: 15 residues. The germline V gene has CDR1 MDHEN and CDR2 SYDVKM. The CDR3 DNA follows: TGTGCCAGCAGTAATCAGGGGGCAGGCACAGATACGCAGTATTTT. This encodes CASSNQGAGTDTQYF.

About this clonotype: An end of the junction differs from the germline gene, which may be a read error. The rearrangement joins TRBV4-2 to TRBJ2-7, with a weak D call TRBD1 (6 bases). CDR1 is LGHNA, CDR2 YNFKEQ, per germline. CDR3 size: 14 residues. CDR3 amino acids: CATSQGGQSYEQYF. The CDR3 DNA sequence: TGTGCCACCAGCCAAGGCGGACAGTCCTACGAGCAGTACTTC.

The rearrangement joins TRBV6-8 to TRBJ1-5; no firm D call. Trimming stripped 4 bases from V and 0 bases from J, with 7 bases between. The germline CDR1 and CDR2 sequences are MNHGY and SAAAGT. CDR3 size: 14 residues. The CDR3 sequence is CASSSMNSNQPQHF. The CDR3 nucleotides read TGTGCCAGCAGTTCCATGAATAGCAATCAGCCCCAGCATTTT.

This clonotype was recorded a few times. This rearrangement joins TRBV27 to TRBJ2-5; 7 bases fit TRBD2. Germline CDR1 is MNHEY and CDR2 is SMNVEV (reference sequence). The junction had 12 bases not matched to a gene; V was cut back by 4 bases and J by 4 bases. The CDR3 length is 16 residues. The CDR3 DNA sequence: TGTGCCAGCAGTTCAAAATTCCGGGGGGTCGGAGAGACCCAGTACTTC. This codes for CASSSKFRGVGETQYF.

A few counts support this clonotype. The gene calls are TRBV6-1 and TRBJ1-2; the D gene is possibly TRBD1 (5 bases). CDR1 is MNHNS and CDR2 is SASEGT in the germline V gene. CDR3 length: 14 amino acids. V gave up 6 bases and J gave up 7 bases, with 18 bases separating them. The CDR3 nucleotides are TGTGCCAGCAGGGCGGGCGGGACGGTGCGTGGCTACACCTTC. It encodes CASRAGGTVRGYTF.

This chain joins TRBV20-1 and TRBJ1-2; the D gene is possibly TRBD1 (5 bases). CDR1 and CDR2 (germline): DFQATT, SNEGSKA (reference sequence). CDR3 length equals 14 residues. Deletions cut 6 bases from V and 4 bases from J, with 18 bases between. For the CDR3, the DNA is TGCAGTGCCCCCCGGGGGGTAGCTCGCTATGGCTACACCTTC. Amino acid sequence: CSAPRGVARYGYTF.

This clonotype showed up many times. This chain connects TRBV7-6 to TRBJ2-7; D might be TRBD1 (6 bases). The germline V gene encodes CDR1 SGHVS and CDR2 FNYEAQ. The CDR3 has 14 residues. The V gene lost 1 base and the J gene lost 4 bases, with 11 bases spanning the gap. The CDR3 DNA reads TGTGCCAGCAGCTTAGGTGGTCAGGGGTACGAGCAGTACTTC. Translating it yields CASSLGGQGYEQYF.

The V gene is TRBV20-1, the J gene TRBJ2-7; perhaps D is TRBD1 or TRBD2 (5 bases each). Looked up from germline, CDR1 is DFQATT and CDR2 is SNEGSKA (reference sequence). V lost 4 bases, J lost 3 bases, and 10 bases lay in between. This CDR3 has 12 amino acids. The CDR3 reads CSANRDVYEQYF. CDR3 bases: TGCAGTGCTAACCGGGACGTCTACGAGCAGTACTTC.

The chain carries TRBV5-4 and TRBJ1-6, with 8 bases lining up with TRBD1. The CDR3 has 16 amino acids. Germline V gives CDR1 SGHNT, CDR2 YYREEE (reference sequence). V lost 0 bases to trimming and J lost 5 bases; unmatched junction nucleotides: 4. The CDR3: CASSLDLTGDNSPLHF. As DNA, the CDR3 is TGTGCCAGCAGCTTGGATTTGACAGGGGATAATTCACCCCTCCACTTT. The full variable domain, with the rest looked up from reference TRBV5-4 and TRBJ1-6, is ETGVTQSPTHLIKTRGQQVTLRCSSQSGHNTVSWYQQALGQGPQFIFQYYREEENGRGNFPPRFSGLQFPNYSSELNVNALELDDSALYLCASSLDLTGDNSPLHFGNGTRLTVT.

DNA of the CDR3: TGTGCCAGCAGCTTAGAAGACAGCACAGATACGCAGTATTTT. This gives the protein CASSLEDSTDTQYF. The chain links TRBV11-1 to TRBJ2-3; D gene ambiguous. This CDR3 contains 14 residues. V was cut by 1 base and J by 0 bases, with 5 bases left in between. Germline V CDR1 and CDR2: SGHAT, FQDESV (reference sequence). Together with reference TRBV11-1 and TRBJ2-3, the CDR3 gives the full variable domain: EAEVAQSPRYKITEKSQAVAFWCDPISGHATLYWYRQILGQGPELLVQFQDESVVDDSQLPKDRFSAERLKGVDSTLKIQPAELGDSAMYLCASSLEDSTDTQYFGPGTRLTVL.

This clonotype was found many times. The chain employs TRBV7-9 and TRBJ1-3; D gene unclear. The CDR3 consists of 15 residues. CDR1 and CDR2 from the germline V gene are SEHNR and FQNEAQ (reference sequence). V shed 3 bases and J shed 1 base, with 10 bases lying between them. CDR3 coding DNA: TGTGCCAGCAGCTTTGGCGGAGTATCTGGAAACACCATATATTTT. Protein: CASSFGGVSGNTIYF.

This clonotype was observed many times. The chain has TRBV4-3 and TRBJ2-3, with no clear D. CDR1 is LGHNA and CDR2 is YSLEER in the germline V gene. The CDR3 is 15 amino acids. Trimming pared 2 bases from V and 0 bases from J, leaving 9 bases between. The CDR3: CASSQRSGSTDTQYF. The CDR3 bases are TGCGCCAGCAGCCAACGGTCGGGTAGCACAGATACGCAGTATTTT.

At least ten counts were recorded for this clonotype. The J gene is TRBJ1-2, the V gene TRBV12-3 or TRBV12-4; weak D call: TRBD1 (6 bases). This CDR3 has 14 amino acids. The V end was cut by 6 bases, the J end by 7 bases, with 18 bases between. The CDR3 DNA is TGTGCCAGCAGACTAGGGGGGCAGGGAAGTGGCTACACCTTC. It specifies CASRLGGQGSGYTF.

The V gene is TRBV4-2, the J gene TRBJ2-7; TRBD2 is a possible D gene (6 bases). Germline CDR1 and CDR2: LGHNA and YNFKEQ. CDR3 length equals 11 residues. V was trimmed by 4 bases and J by 7 bases, leaving 8 bases between them. CDR3 nucleotide sequence: TGTGCCAGCAGCCGCGGGGAAGAGCAGTACTTC. This sequence encodes CASSRGEEQYF.

This clonotype showed up just a few times. The V call is TRBV20-1, the J call TRBJ2-1; the match to TRBD1 covers 9 bases. After removal of 6 bases from V and 3 bases from J, the junction contained 6 bases not matched to a gene. The CDR3 is 14 residues long. The V gene's germline CDR1 is DFQATT and CDR2 SNEGSKA (reference sequence). The CDR3 protein is CSALQGADYNEQFF. CDR3 DNA: TGCAGTGCCTTACAGGGGGCAGACTACAATGAGCAGTTCTTC.

This clonotype was found a few times. V and J are TRBV6-1 and TRBJ1-4; the D is unclear. Germline CDR1 reads MNHNS; CDR2 reads SASEGT. The length of the CDR3 is 12 residues. The germline V and J ends were trimmed by 5 bases and 10 bases, with 11 bases remaining between them. The CDR3 DNA sequence: TGTGCCAGCAGTTCCCCGCGGAGAAAACTGTTTTTT. This codes for CASSSPRRKLFF.

This clonotype was observed a handful of times. The rearrangement links TRBV7-9 to TRBJ1-1; unclear D gene. Germline values: CDR1 SEHNR, CDR2 FQNEAQ (reference sequence). V dropped 8 bases and J dropped 0 bases, with 13 bases sitting between them. The CDR3 consists of 14 residues. CDR3 region: CASPQGQLNTEAFF. Here the CDR3 DNA reads TGTGCCAGCCCACAAGGGCAACTGAACACTGAAGCTTTCTTT.

This chain uses TRBV5-4 with TRBJ1-1, with D maybe TRBD1 (6 bases). This CDR3 has 15 residues. Germline V lookup: CDR1 SGHNT, CDR2 YYREEE (reference sequence). Trimming shortened V by 4 bases and J by 3 bases, and 16 bases separated the two germline ends. The CDR3 DNA reads TGTGCCAGCAGCACCCGGGGGGCGCGGCACACTGAAGCTTTCTTT. Its translation: CASSTRGARHTEAFF.

This clonotype was counted many times. The rearrangement links TRBV12-3 or TRBV12-4 to TRBJ2-1; TRBD2 agrees at 11 bases. This CDR3 has 14 amino acids. The J segment lost 6 bases and the V segment lost 6 bases, leaving 4 bases of the junction unmatched. The CDR3 DNA sequence: TGTGCCAGCAGACCAGGACTAGCGGGCAATGAGCAGTTCTTC. Its protein product is CASRPGLAGNEQFF.

V is TRBV18 and J is TRBJ2-3; D is unclear. There are 13 residues in the CDR3. Germline CDR1 KGHSH, CDR2 LQKENI. The germline V and J ends were trimmed by 2 bases and 5 bases, with 8 bases remaining between them. CDR3 nucleotide sequence: TGTGCCAGCTCACCATCATTGATAGATACGCAGTATTTT. Amino acid sequence: CASSPSLIDTQYF.

This clonotype has ten or more counts. The chain carries TRBV7-2 and TRBJ2-7; 8 bases agree with TRBD2. With V trimmed by 4 bases and J by 1 base, 6 bases remained unmatched. The CDR3 runs to 15 residues. Germline CDR1 is SGHTA and CDR2 is FQGNSA. The CDR3, as DNA: TGTGCCAGCAGCTATAGCGGGGCCAAGTCCTACGAGCAGTACTTC. It codes for CASSYSGAKSYEQYF.

This clonotype has just one count. The gene calls are TRBV19 and TRBJ2-1; the match to TRBD2 covers 8 bases. V shed 5 bases and J 7 bases; nucleotides not matched to a gene: 10. Germline-derived CDR1 and CDR2 are LNHDA and SQIVND (reference sequence). This CDR3 has 15 residues. This CDR3 is CASSGAGGTSNEQFF. The CDR3 bases are TGTGCCAGTAGTGGGGCGGGGGGTACGTCAAATGAGCAGTTCTTC.

The sample holds many counts of this clonotype. The J gene is TRBJ1-6, the V gene TRBV7-2; 9 positions match TRBD1. The ends lost 1 base at V and 10 bases at J; junction bases unmatched: 8. Germline V lookup: CDR1 SGHTA, CDR2 FQGNSA. CDR3 size: 16 residues. The CDR3 reads CASSLVWDRASSPLHF. CDR3 in DNA: TGTGCCAGCAGCTTAGTCTGGGACAGGGCTAGCTCACCCCTCCACTTT.

There are many counts of this clonotype. The rearrangement uses TRBV7-2 and TRBJ1-6; tentatively, D is TRBD1 (5 bases). Trimming removed 1 base at V and 11 bases at J, with 9 bases between. CDR3 length: 13 amino acids. The germline V gene encodes CDR1 SGHTA and CDR2 FQGNSA. This CDR3 reads CASSLDRQPPLHF. The CDR3 coding sequence is TGTGCCAGCAGCTTAGACAGGCAACCACCCCTCCACTTT.

This clonotype appeared many times. The chain is built from TRBV7-8 and TRBJ1-6; D remains unclear. With 4 bases removed from V and 10 bases from J, the gap between germline ends came to 17 bases. CDR3 length equals 15 residues. CDR1 and CDR2 (germline): SGHVS, FQNEAQ. The CDR3: CASSSSGEEGSPLHF. CDR3 DNA sequence: TGTGCCAGCAGCTCTAGTGGGGAGGAAGGGTCACCCCTCCACTTT.

This clonotype turned up a few times. This sequence joins TRBV5-1 and TRBJ2-1, with D possibly being TRBD1 or TRBD2 (5 bases each). From germline, CDR1 is SGHRS and CDR2 YFSETQ. This CDR3 region has 11 residues. Trimming shortened V by 4 bases and J by 9 bases, and 8 bases separated the two germline ends. CDR3 nucleotide sequence: TGCGCCAGCAGCCAGGGAGCTGAGCAGTTCTTC. Its translation: CASSQGAEQFF.

This clonotype has more than one count but fewer than ten. V and J are TRBV28 and TRBJ2-1; no firm D call. The V end was cut by 1 base, the J end by 5 bases, with 9 bases between. The CDR3 spans 14 residues. Germline V gene lookup returns CDR1 MDHEN and CDR2 SYDVKM. In nucleotides, the CDR3 is TGTGCCAGCAGTTTATCTGGTCCCGACAATGAGCAGTTCTTC. This gives the protein CASSLSGPDNEQFF.